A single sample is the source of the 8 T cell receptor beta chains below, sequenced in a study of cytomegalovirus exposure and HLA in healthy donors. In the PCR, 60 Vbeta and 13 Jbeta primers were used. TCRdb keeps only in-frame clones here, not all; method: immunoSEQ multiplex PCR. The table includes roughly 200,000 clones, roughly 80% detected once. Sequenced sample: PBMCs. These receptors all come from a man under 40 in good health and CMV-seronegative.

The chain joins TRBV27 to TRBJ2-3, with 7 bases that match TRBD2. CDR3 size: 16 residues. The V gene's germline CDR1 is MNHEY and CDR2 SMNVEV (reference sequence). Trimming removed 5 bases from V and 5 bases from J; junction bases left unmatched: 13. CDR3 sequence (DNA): TGTGCCAGCAGTCCGCGCGGAGCGGGGCGCATAGATACGCAGTATTTT. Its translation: CASSPRGAGRIDTQYF.

CDR3 DNA sequence: TGTGCCAGCAGCCCTCTGATCTCTAGCTCTCAGGTAGAGCTGTTTTTT. The encoded protein is CASSPLISSSQVELFF. The chain recombines TRBV11-2 with TRBJ2-2, with D tentatively TRBD2 (5 bases). There are 16 residues in the CDR3. The germline V gene encodes CDR1 SGHAT and CDR2 FQNNGV. V was pared by 5 bases and J by 11 bases, with 24 bases between.

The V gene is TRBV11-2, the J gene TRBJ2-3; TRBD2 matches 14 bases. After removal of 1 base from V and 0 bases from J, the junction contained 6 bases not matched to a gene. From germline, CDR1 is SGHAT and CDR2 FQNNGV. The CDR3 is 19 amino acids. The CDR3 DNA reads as TGTGCCAGCAGCTTAGCGCCGGGACTAGCGGGGGTTAGCACAGATACGCAGTATTTT. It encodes CASSLAPGLAGVSTDTQYF.

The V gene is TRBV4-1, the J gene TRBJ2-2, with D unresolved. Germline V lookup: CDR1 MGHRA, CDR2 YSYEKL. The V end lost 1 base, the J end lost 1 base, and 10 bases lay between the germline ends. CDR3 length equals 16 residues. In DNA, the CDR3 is TGCGCCAGCAGCCAAGTTTTCAGGCTGAACACCGGGGAGCTGTTTTTT. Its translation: CASSQVFRLNTGELFF.

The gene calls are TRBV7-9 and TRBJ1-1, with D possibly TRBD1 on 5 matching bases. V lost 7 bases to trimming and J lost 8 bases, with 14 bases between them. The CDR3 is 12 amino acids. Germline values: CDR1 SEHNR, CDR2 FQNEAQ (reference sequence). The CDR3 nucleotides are TGTGCCAGCAACCGGGGGGGGGACGAAGCTTTCTTT. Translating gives CASNRGGDEAFF.

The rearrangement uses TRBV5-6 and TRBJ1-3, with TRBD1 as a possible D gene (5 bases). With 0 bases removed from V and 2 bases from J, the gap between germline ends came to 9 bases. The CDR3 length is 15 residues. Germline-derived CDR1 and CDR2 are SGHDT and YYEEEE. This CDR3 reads CASSLAGGTGNTIYF. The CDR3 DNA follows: TGTGCCAGCAGCTTGGCCGGGGGAACTGGAAACACCATATATTTT.

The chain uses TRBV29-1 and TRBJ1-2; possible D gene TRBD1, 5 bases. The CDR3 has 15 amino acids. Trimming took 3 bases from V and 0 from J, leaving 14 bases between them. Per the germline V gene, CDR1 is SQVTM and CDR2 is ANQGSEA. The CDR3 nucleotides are TGCAGCGTTGAGGGGGGACCAACAGCTAACTATGGCTACACCTTC. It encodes CSVEGGPTANYGYTF. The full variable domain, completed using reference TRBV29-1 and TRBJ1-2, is SAVISQKPSRDICQRGTSLTIQCQVDSQVTMMFWYRQQPGQSLTLIATANQGSEATYESGFVIDKFPISRPNLTFSTLTVSNMSPEDSSIYLCSVEGGPTANYGYTFGSGTRLTVV.

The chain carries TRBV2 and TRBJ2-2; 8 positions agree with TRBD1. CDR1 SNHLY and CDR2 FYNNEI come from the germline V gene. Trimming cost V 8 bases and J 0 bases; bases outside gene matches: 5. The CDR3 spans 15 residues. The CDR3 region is CASGKQGANTGELFF. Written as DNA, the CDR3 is TGTGCCAGCGGGAAACAGGGGGCGAACACCGGGGAGCTGTTTTTT.